The rows below give T cell receptor beta chains drawn from one sample of a study of OX40 agonist ivuxolimab in advanced cancers. Produced via immunoSEQ multiplex PCR; TCRdb's table is partial and in-frame only. The repertoire has 67,000 or so clones, approximately 80% of them found once; the top ten carry 3% to 4.5%. The sequences come from CD4+ or CD8+ T cells sorted from blood, collected in a trial of the OX40 agonist ivuxolimab. The receptor set was obtained from an adult with an advanced solid tumor such as melanoma, head and neck, liver or kidney cancer. Each CDR3 is given with its conserved first and last residue. The order of the fields is clone size, D gene, J gene, V gene, CDR3 DNA, CDR3 protein. A D gene is named only where the DNA matches it firmly. Not every row has a clone size; where given, it reads once, few, many or a size class.

>NA|NA|TRBJ2-7|TRBV5-4
TGTGCCAGCAGCTTCAGCAGGGGCCCGGGGGAGCAGTACTTC
CASSFSRGPGEQYF
>NA|NA|TRBJ2-2|TRBV9
TGTGCCAGCAGCGTATGGCAATTCACCGGGGAGCTGTTTTTT
CASSVWQFTGELFF
>NA|NA|TRBJ1-5|TRBV28
TGTGCCAGCAGATTGCCCGGGGGACTATTTCGGAGCAATCAGCCCCAGCATTTT
CASRLPGGLFRSNQPQHF
>NA|NA|TRBJ2-3|TRBV27
TGTGCCAGCAAGGGGGAGGCTACCCCGACGACAGATACGCAGTATTTT
CASKGEATPTTDTQYF
>few|NA|TRBJ1-5|TRBV19
TGTGCCAGTAGTATTGCGTGGGGCGATCAGCCCCAGCATTTT
CASSIAWGDQPQHF
>NA|NA|TRBJ2-7|TRBV5-4
TGTGCCAGCAGCCAAGAAGATGTCAGCGGGCAGTACTTC
CASSQEDVSGQYF
>NA|TRBD2|TRBJ2-7|TRBV2
TGTGCCAGTTCGGGACTAGCGGGAGCAGGGTACGAGCAGTACTTC
CASSGLAGAGYEQYF
>NA|NA|TRBJ1-4|TRBV7-9
TGTGCCAGCAGCCCACGGTCTGTCTCTGCAACTAATGAAAAACTGTTTTTT
CASSPRSVSATNEKLFF
>NA|NA|TRBJ2-3|TRBV6-1
TGTGCCAGCAGTGAAGCGGGGGATACGCAGTATTTT
CASSEAGDTQYF
>NA|TRBD2|TRBJ2-5|TRBV15
TGTGCCACCAGCAGCCGGGGGGGGGCGGAGACCCAGTACTTC
CATSSRGGAETQYF
>NA|NA|TRBJ1-2|TRBV23-1
TGCGCCAGCAGTCCCCCTGATACGGGAGGAAAGAATGGCTACACCTTC
CASSPPDTGGKNGYTF
>NA|TRBD2|TRBJ2-1|TRBV6-6
TGTGCCAGCAGTAGAGGGACTAGCGGGGCAAGGGGCGAGCAGTTCTTC
CASSRGTSGARGEQFF
>NA|NA|TRBJ1-1|TRBV27
TGTGCCAGCAGTTTCGTCAAGAACACTGAAGCTTTCTTT
CASSFVKNTEAFF
>NA|NA|TRBJ2-7|TRBV7-9
TGTGCCAGCAGCTTAGAGGCAGCGAGCTCCTACGAGCAGTACTTC
CASSLEAASSYEQYF
>few|TRBD1|TRBJ2-7|TRBV28
TGTGCCAGCAGTCAGGACAGGGGGCTATGGGAGCAGTACTTC
CASSQDRGLWEQYF
>NA|NA|TRBJ1-5|TRBV9
TGTGCCAGCAGCGTAGTAGGGCTAACTAGCAATCAGCCCCAGCATTTT
CASSVVGLTSNQPQHF
>NA|NA|TRBJ2-7|TRBV7-9
TGTGCCAGCAGCTTAGGGCGAATCAGGGGCTCCTACGAGCAGTACTTC
CASSLGRIRGSYEQYF
>NA|NA|TRBJ2-1|TRBV6-6
TGTGCCAGCAGTTACGACAACTACAATGAGCAGTTCTTC
CASSYDNYNEQFF
>NA|NA|TRBJ2-1|TRBV19
TGTGCCAGTAGTAAGGTGGCTACGATTTACAATGAGCAGTTCTTC
CASSKVATIYNEQFF
>NA|NA|TRBJ2-3|TRBV27
TGTGCCAGCAGTTTGTCTAGATCAGATACGCAGTATTTT
CASSLSRSDTQYF
>once|NA|TRBJ1-1|TRBV4-2
TGTGCCAGCAGCCTTACTACTACAGGCTCCACTGAAGCTTTCTTT
CASSLTTTGSTEAFF
>NA|TRBD1|TRBJ2-1|TRBV5-4
TGTGCCAGCAGCTGGGACAGGGCCTACAATGAGCAGTTCTTC
CASSWDRAYNEQFF
>few|NA|TRBJ2-1|TRBV7-9
TGTGCCAGCAGCCAAGGGACTGGCGATGAGCAGTTCTTC
CASSQGTGDEQFF